The clone carrying this TCR beta chain has just one count. As yet, its antigen is unknown. This specimen belongs to a study of T cell responses to AZD1222 COVID-19 vaccine. Study conclusions and caveats: A mostly white British donor set with more females was recruited, and clonal diversity was possibly underestimated.

Sequencing used immunoSEQ multiplex PCR; TCRdb keeps in-frame clones, though not all of them. The sample yields approximately 170,000 clones, 92% seen once. The CDR3 is 13 residues long. The germline CDR1 and CDR2 sequences are MNHEY and SMNVEV (reference sequence). Trimming pared 4 bases from V and 5 bases from J, leaving 8 bases between. The chain joins TRBV27 to TRBJ2-2; D is possibly TRBD1 (6 bases). Specimen: peripheral blood, collected 28 days after the second AZD1222 dose. The clonotype was recovered from an adult who received the AZD1222 COVID-19 vaccine. CDR3 sequence (DNA): TGTGCCAGCAGTTCCCAGGGGACCGGGGAGCTGTTTTTT. Amino acid sequence: CASSSQGTGELFF.